Below, 7 T cell receptor beta chains from the same sample are listed, as sequenced in a study of cytomegalovirus exposure and HLA in healthy donors. Amplification used 60 Vbeta primers and 13 Jbeta primers. Repertoires were generated with immunoSEQ multiplex PCR, while TCRdb's copy carries only in-frame clones and drops some. The sample contains about 100,000 clones, about 60% of which appear only once. The sequenced sample was PBMCs. These receptor sequences come from a human donor in good health.

V and J are TRBV27 and TRBJ2-3, with 10 bases matching TRBD2. This CDR3 comprises 18 residues. Losses at the gene ends were 6 bases for V and 3 bases for J; bases not matched to a gene: 15. Germline loops: CDR1 MNHEY, CDR2 SMNVEV (reference sequence). The CDR3 nucleotides are TGTGCCAGCAGCCTAAGCGGGAGGGTTTCGGTTCGGACAGATACGCAGTATTTT. Encoded protein: CASSLSGRVSVRTDTQYF.

This rearrangement joins TRBV18 to TRBJ2-1, with D unclear. Per the germline V gene, CDR1 is KGHSH and CDR2 is LQKENI. CDR3 length: 15 residues. Deletions cut 0 bases from V and 10 bases from J, with 16 bases between. CDR3 nucleotides: TGTGCCAGCTCACCACCGATCGCCAGGTCAGGCGAGCAGTTCTTC. Residues: CASSPPIARSGEQFF.

DNA for the CDR3: TGTGCCAGCAGCGTAGCTACGGGGGGGAGGTACGGCTACACCTTC. Encoded protein: CASSVATGGRYGYTF. The V call is TRBV9, the J call TRBJ1-2, with D possibly being TRBD1 (5 bases). Germline V lookup: CDR1 SGDLS, CDR2 YYNGEE. This CDR3 spans 15 amino acids. The ends were cut back, 0 bases at V and 8 bases at J, with 17 bases in the middle.

The rearrangement links TRBV13 to TRBJ2-7; tentatively, D is TRBD1 (6 bases). The CDR3 length is 12 residues. Trimming shortened V by 6 bases and J by 4 bases, and 10 bases separated the two germline ends. CDR1 is PRHDT, CDR2 FYEKMQ, per germline (reference sequence). CDR3 sequence: CASRETGYEQYF. The CDR3, as DNA: TGTGCCAGCAGGGAAACAGGGTACGAGCAGTACTTC.

The V call is TRBV19, the J call TRBJ2-1; D possibly corresponds to TRBD1 (6 bases). Trimming pared 11 bases from V and 3 bases from J, leaving 11 bases between. Germline lookup yields CDR1 LNHDA and CDR2 SQIVND (reference sequence). This CDR3 contains 12 residues. Here the CDR3 reads CASRGFYNEQFF. The CDR3 DNA reads TGTGCCTCAAGGGGGTTCTACAATGAGCAGTTCTTC.

The gene calls are TRBV5-6 and TRBJ2-3, with D possibly matching TRBD2 (6 bases). Trimming removed 4 bases at V and 7 bases at J, with 13 bases between. This CDR3 contains 13 residues. Germline V gives CDR1 SGHDT, CDR2 YYEEEE. CDR3 protein: CASSPIRTNTQYF. The CDR3 coding sequence is TGTGCCAGCAGCCCGATACGGACTAATACGCAGTATTTT.

The gene calls are TRBV4-1 and TRBJ2-3; 12 bases agree with TRBD1. The junction had 11 bases not matched to a gene; V was cut back by 1 base and J by 3 bases. CDR3 length: 19 residues. Looked up from germline, CDR1 is MGHRA and CDR2 is YSYEKL. As DNA, the CDR3 is TGCGCCAGCAGCCAAGGCGGATCCGGGACAGGGGGCTGGACAGATACGCAGTATTTT. Its translation is CASSQGGSGTGGWTDTQYF.